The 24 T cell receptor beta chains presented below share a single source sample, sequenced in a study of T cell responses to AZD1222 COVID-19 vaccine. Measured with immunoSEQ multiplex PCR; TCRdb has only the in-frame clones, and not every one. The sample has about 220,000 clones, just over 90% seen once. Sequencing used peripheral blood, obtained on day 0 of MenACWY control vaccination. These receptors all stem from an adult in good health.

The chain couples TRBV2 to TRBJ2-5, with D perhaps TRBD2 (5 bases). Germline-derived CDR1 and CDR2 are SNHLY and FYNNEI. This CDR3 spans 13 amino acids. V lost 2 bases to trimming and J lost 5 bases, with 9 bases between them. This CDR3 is CASSEMRVETQYF. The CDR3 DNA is TGTGCCAGCAGTGAAATGAGGGTGGAGACCCAGTACTTC.

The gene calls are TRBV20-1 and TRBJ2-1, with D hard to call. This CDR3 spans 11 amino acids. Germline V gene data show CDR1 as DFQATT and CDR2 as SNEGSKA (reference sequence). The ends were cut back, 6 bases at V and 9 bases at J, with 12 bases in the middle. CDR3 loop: CSAHTSFEQFF. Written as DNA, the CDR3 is TGCAGTGCCCACACCTCTTTTGAGCAGTTCTTC.

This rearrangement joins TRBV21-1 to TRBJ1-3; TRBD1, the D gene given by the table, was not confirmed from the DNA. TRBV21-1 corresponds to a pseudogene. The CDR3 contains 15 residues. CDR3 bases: TGTGCCAGCAGCAAACAGGGCATCTCTGGAAACACCATATATTTT. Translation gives CASSKQGISGNTIYF.

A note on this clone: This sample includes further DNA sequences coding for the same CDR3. The DNA of the CDR3 is TGCGCCAGCAGCTTGGCTAAGAACACTGAAGCTTTCTTT. This codes for CASSLAKNTEAFF. This rearrangement joins TRBV5-1 to TRBJ1-1; D gene ambiguous. Between the trimmed V and J ends, which lost 0 bases and 1 base, there was a span of 4 bases. There are 13 residues in the CDR3. The germline V gene encodes CDR1 SGHRS and CDR2 YFSETQ.

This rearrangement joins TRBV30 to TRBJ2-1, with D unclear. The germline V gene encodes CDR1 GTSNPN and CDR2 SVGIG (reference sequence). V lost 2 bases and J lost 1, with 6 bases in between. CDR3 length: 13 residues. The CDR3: CAWSLGSYNEQFF. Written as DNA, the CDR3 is TGTGCCTGGAGTTTAGGGTCCTACAATGAGCAGTTCTTC.

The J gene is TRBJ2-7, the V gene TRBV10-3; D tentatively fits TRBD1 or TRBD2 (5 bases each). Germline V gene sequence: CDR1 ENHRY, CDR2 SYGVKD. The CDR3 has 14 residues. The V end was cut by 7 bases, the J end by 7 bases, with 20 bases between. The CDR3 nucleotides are TGTGCCATCACCTATGGGGCAGGGTCGGGGGAGCAGTACTTC. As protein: CAITYGAGSGEQYF.

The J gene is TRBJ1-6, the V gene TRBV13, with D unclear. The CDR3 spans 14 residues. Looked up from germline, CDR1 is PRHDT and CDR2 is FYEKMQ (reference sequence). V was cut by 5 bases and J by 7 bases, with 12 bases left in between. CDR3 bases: TGTGCCAGCAGCGAAACCGGGATCAATTCACCCCTCCACTTT. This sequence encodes CASSETGINSPLHF.

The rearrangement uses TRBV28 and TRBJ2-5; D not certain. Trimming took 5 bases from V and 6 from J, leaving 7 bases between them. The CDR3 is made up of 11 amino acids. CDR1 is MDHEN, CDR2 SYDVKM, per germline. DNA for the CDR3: TGTGCCAGCAGTCTAGGCAAGACCCAGTACTTC. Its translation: CASSLGKTQYF.

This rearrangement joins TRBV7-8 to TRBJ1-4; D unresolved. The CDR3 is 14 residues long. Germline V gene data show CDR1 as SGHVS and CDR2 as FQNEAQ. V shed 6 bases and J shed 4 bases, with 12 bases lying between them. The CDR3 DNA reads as TGTGCCAGCAGTTATGACAACCGTAATGAAAAACTGTTTTTT. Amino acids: CASSYDNRNEKLFF.

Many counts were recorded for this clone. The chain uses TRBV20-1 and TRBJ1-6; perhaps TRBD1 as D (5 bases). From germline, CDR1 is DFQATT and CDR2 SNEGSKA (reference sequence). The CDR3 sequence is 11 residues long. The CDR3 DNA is TGCAGACATAACAGGCCTTCACCCCTCCACTTT. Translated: CRHNRPSPLHF.

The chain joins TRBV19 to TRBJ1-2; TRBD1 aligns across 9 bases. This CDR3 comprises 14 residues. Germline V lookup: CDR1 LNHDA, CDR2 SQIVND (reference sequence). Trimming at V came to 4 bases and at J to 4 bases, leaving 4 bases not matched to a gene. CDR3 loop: CASSTPGQGYGYTF. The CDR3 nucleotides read TGTGCCAGTAGTACCCCGGGACAGGGCTATGGCTACACCTTC.

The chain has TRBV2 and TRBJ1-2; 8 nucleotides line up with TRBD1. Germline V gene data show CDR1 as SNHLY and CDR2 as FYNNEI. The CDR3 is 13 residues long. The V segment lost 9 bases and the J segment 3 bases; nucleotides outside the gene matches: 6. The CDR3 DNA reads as TGTGCCAGTGGACAGGGTCTGTACTATGGCTACACCTTC. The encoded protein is CASGQGLYYGYTF.

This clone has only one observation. The CDR3: CASSRRSGSSAMNTGELFF. The DNA for the CDR3 is TGTGCCAGCAGCCGACGAAGTGGGAGCTCAGCCATGAACACCGGGGAGCTGTTTTTT. This rearrangement joins TRBV5-5 to TRBJ2-2; D possibly corresponds to TRBD2 (5 bases). V gave up 4 bases and J gave up 1 base, with 23 bases separating them. Germline CDR1 and CDR2: SGHKS and YYEKEE (reference sequence). There are 19 residues in the CDR3.

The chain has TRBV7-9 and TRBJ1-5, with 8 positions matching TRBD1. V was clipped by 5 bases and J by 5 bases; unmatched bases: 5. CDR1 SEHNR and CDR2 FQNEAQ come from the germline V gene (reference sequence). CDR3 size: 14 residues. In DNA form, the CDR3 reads TGTGCCAGCAGCCCCGGGACAGGTTATCAGCCCCAGCATTTT. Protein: CASSPGTGYQPQHF.

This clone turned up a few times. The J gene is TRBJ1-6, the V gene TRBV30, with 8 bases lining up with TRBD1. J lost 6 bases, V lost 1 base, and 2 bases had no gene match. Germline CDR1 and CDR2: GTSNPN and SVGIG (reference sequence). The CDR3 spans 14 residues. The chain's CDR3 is CAWSAGQVNSPLHF. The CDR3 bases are TGTGCCTGGAGTGCGGGACAGGTTAATTCACCCCTCCACTTT.

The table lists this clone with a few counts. CDR3 protein: CASSLPQGAIYGYTF. The CDR3 DNA follows: TGTGCCAGCAGTTTACCTCAGGGGGCCATCTATGGCTACACCTTC. The chain recombines TRBV28 with TRBJ1-2; 8 bases line up with TRBD1. The germline V gene encodes CDR1 MDHEN and CDR2 SYDVKM. V was pared by 2 bases and J by 4 bases, with 6 bases of the junction left unmatched. The CDR3 extends over 15 amino acids.

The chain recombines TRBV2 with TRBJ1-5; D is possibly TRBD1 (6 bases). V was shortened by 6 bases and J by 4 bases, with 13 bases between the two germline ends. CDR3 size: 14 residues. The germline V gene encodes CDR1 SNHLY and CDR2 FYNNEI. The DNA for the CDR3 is TGTGCCAGCAGCCCGGACAGCCTAAATCAGCCCCAGCATTTT. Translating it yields CASSPDSLNQPQHF.

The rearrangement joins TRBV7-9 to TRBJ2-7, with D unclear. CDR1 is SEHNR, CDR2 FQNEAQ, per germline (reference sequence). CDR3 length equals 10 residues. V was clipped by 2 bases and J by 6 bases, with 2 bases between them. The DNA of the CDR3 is TGTGCCAGCAGCTTAACCGAGCAGTACTTC. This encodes CASSLTEQYF.

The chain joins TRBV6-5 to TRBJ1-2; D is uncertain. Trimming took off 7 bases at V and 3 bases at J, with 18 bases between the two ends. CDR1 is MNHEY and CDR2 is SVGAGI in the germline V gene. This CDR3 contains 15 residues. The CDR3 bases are TGTGCCAGCACCTTCGAGGACCTGGGGTACTATGGCTACACCTTC. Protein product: CASTFEDLGYYGYTF.

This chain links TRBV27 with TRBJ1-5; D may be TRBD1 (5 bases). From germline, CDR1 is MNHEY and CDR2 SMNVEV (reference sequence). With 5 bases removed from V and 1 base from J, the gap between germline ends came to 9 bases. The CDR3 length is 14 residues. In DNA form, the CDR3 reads TGTGCCAGCAGTATAGCAGGGAGCAATCAGCCCCAGCATTTT. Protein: CASSIAGSNQPQHF.

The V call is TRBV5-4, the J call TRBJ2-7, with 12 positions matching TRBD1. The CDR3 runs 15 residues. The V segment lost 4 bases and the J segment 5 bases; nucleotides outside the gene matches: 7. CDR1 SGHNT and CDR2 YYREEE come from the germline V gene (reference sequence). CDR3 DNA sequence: TGTGCCAGCAGCCCCCGGGACAGGGGGCTTAACGAGCAGTACTTC. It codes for CASSPRDRGLNEQYF.

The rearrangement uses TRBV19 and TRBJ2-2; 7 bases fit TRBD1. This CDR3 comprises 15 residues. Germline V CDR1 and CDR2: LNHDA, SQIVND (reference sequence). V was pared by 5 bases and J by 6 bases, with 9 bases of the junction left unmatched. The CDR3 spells CASSPHRGRAGELFF. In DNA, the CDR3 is TGTGCCAGTAGTCCCCACAGGGGCCGGGCCGGGGAGCTGTTTTTT.

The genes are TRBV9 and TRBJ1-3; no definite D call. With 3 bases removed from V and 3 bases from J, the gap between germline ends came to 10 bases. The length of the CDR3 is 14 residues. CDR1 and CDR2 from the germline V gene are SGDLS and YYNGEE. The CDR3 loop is CASSEGHGGNTIYF. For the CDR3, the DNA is TGTGCCAGCAGCGAAGGGCATGGTGGAAACACCATATATTTT.

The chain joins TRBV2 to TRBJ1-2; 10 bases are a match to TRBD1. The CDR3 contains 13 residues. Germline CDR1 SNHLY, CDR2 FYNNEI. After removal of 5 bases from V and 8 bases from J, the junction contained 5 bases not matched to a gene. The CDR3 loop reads CASSSTGGVGYTF. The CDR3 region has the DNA TGTGCCAGCAGTTCGACAGGGGGCGTGGGCTACACCTTC.